This TCR beta chain was captured in a study of OX40 agonist ivuxolimab in advanced cancers. Study overall: With ivuxolimab, an agonistic anti-OX40 (CD134) antibody, patients were treated.

TCRdb's copy holds only in-frame clones and misses some; the assay was immunoSEQ multiplex PCR. The data contain tens of thousands of clones, about 92% of them singletons. Germline-derived CDR1 and CDR2 are SNHLY and FYNNEI. The germline V and J ends were trimmed by 8 bases and 3 bases, with 11 bases remaining between them. The CDR3 covers 13 residues. Blood got drawn at baseline, again on cycle 4 day 1, and then on cycle 7 day 1. As concerns this clone: Its matching antigen is unknown.

The study, taken as a whole, reports: In general, CD8+ T cells held more expanded clones than CD4+ did, on average.

This receptor was taken from an adult with an advanced solid tumor such as melanoma, head and neck, liver or kidney cancer. Sequences were derived from CD4+ or CD8+ T cells sorted from blood, sampled in a trial of the OX40 agonist ivuxolimab. The chain carries TRBV2 and TRBJ1-3; D may be TRBD1 (6 bases). Here the CDR3 DNA reads TGTGCCAGCTCAGGGGCAGATGGAAACACCATATATTTT. Protein product: CASSGADGNTIYF.